Shown below are 25 T cell receptor beta chains from a single sample sequenced in a study of T cells in women clearing cervical HPV infection. Assay: immunoSEQ multiplex PCR; the TCRdb copy retains only in-frame clones and omits some. This table lists more than 25,000 clones. Sequenced material: blood buffy coat. These receptors came from a woman aged 18-70 years with a cervical HPV16 infection that either progressed to CIN3+ or cleared (not recorded which).

As to this clone: The CDR3 end is not reached by the read, which stops 3 residues before it; the germline J gene fills it in. The chain joins TRBV7-6 to TRBJ2-3; no clear D. CDR1 is SGHVS and CDR2 is FNYEAQ in the germline V gene. This CDR3 has 16 residues. V was shortened by 3 bases and J by 4 bases, with 17 bases between the two germline ends. The covered CDR3 bases are TGTGCCAGCAGCTTTCGAGGTCTCCCCCGCCCAGATACG. Translated, it gives CASSFRGLPRPDT. The full CDR3 is CASSFRGLPRPDTQYF.

The DNA read from the CDR3 is TGCGCCAGCAGCTTGCAGGGGAGCACAGATACG. It is translated as CASSLQGSTDT. The whole CDR3 is CASSLQGSTDTQYF. The chain carries TRBV5-1 and TRBJ2-3, with D perhaps matching TRBD1 (6 bases). The CDR3 end is not reached by the read, which stops 3 residues before it; the germline J gene fills it in. Trimming took off 1 base at V and 0 bases at J, with 6 bases between the two ends. Germline V lookup: CDR1 SGHRS, CDR2 YFSETQ. CDR3 length equals 14 residues.

In regard to this clone: The CDR3 end falls 3 residues outside the read, so it is completed with the germline J gene. J is TRBJ1-5 and V is TRBV20-1; TRBD1 matches at 7 bases. With V trimmed by 6 bases and J by 7 bases, 9 bases remained unmatched. The V gene's germline CDR1 is DFQATT and CDR2 SNEGSKA (reference sequence). The CDR3 consists of 13 residues. The CDR3 protein is CSALGTASQPQHF. CDR3 DNA (partial): TGCAGTGCCCTCGGGACAGCCTCACAGCCC.

With respect to this clone: The sequence runs out 3 residues before the end of the CDR3; the remainder is reconstructed from the germline J gene. The chain recombines TRBV20-1 with TRBJ2-5; TRBD2 is a possible D gene (6 bases). Between the trimmed V and J ends, which lost 2 bases and 5 bases, there was a span of 12 bases. In germline, CDR1 is DFQATT, CDR2 SNEGSKA (reference sequence). The CDR3 covers 13 residues. The CDR3 sequence: CSARTPGRETQYF. Incomplete CDR3 DNA: TGCAGTGCTAGAACCCCAGGGAGGGAGACC.

Comments on this clone: The CDR3 end lies 3 residues beyond the end of the read and is filled in from the germline J gene. This chain uses TRBV19 with TRBJ1-5; possible D gene TRBD1, 5 bases. The CDR3 has 13 residues. V was pared by 4 bases and J by 4 bases, with 8 bases between. Germline CDR1 reads LNHDA; CDR2 reads SQIVND (reference sequence). CDR3 bases read: TGTGCCAGTAGTAAGACAGAGAATCAGCCC. It codes for CASSKTENQP. The full CDR3 protein is CASSKTENQPQHF.

Remarks on this clone: The CDR3 end falls 3 residues outside the read, so it is completed with the germline J gene. This chain uses TRBV6-2 or TRBV6-3 with TRBJ2-1, with a tentative D call TRBD1 (6 bases). Germline CDR1 and CDR2: MNHEY and SVGEGT. Trimming left V 2 bases short and J 4 bases short, with 12 bases between. The CDR3 is 15 amino acids. CDR3 loop: CASSYGQGLYNEQFF. Partial CDR3 DNA: TGTGCCAGCAGTTACGGGCAGGGGCTTTACAATGAG.

On this clone: The read gets to within 3 residues of the CDR3 end, and the germline J gene fills in the rest. The chain uses TRBV6-4 and TRBJ1-4; D not resolved. This CDR3 is built from 12 residues. Trimming removed 10 bases from V and 3 bases from J, with 9 bases in between. Germline V CDR1 and CDR2: MRHNA, SNTAGT. This chain's CDR3 is CANPGANEKLFF. Partial CDR3 DNA: TGTGCCAACCCCGGGGCTAATGAAAAA.

About this clone: The read stops 3 residues short of the end of the CDR3; the missing end is completed from the germline J gene. The chain links TRBV19 to TRBJ1-2; D may be TRBD1 (5 bases). Between the trimmed V and J ends, which lost 6 bases and 0 bases, there was a span of 5 bases. From germline, CDR1 is LNHDA and CDR2 SQIVND (reference sequence). The CDR3 is 12 amino acids. CDR3 in amino acids: CASSRANYGYTF. The DNA read from the CDR3 is TGTGCCAGTAGCAGGGCTAACTATGGC.

On this clone itself: The CDR3 extends 3 residues past the end of the read, so its final part is completed from the germline J gene. J is TRBJ1-2 and V is TRBV7-3; D might be TRBD1 (5 bases). Germline V gives CDR1 SGHTA, CDR2 FQGTGA. CDR3 length: 14 amino acids. Incomplete CDR3 DNA: TGTGCCAGCAGCTTAACAGGCCAGGGCCACGGC. Amino acids: CASSLTGQGHG. The whole CDR3 reads CASSLTGQGHGYTF. The variable domain in full, with the rest retrieved from reference TRBV7-3 and TRBJ1-2, is GAGVSQTPSNKVTEKGKYVELRCDPISGHTALYWYRQSLGQGPEFLIYFQGTGAADDSGLPNDRFFAVRPEGSVSTLKIQRTERGDSAVYLCASSLTGQGHGYTFGSGTRLTVV.

A note on this clone: The read ends 3 residues shy of where the CDR3 ends; the end is completed using the germline J gene. The gene calls are TRBV29-1 and TRBJ2-1; 8 nucleotides align to TRBD2. This CDR3 spans 13 amino acids. Germline V gives CDR1 SQVTM, CDR2 ANQGSEA. Losses at the gene ends were 4 bases for V and 8 bases for J; bases not matched to a gene: 7. The CDR3 spells CSVVAGGEHEQFF. The sequenced part of the CDR3 DNA is TGCAGCGTTGTTGCGGGAGGCGAGCATGAG.

Points on this clone: The CDR3 end is not reached by the read, which stops 3 residues before it; the germline J gene fills it in. The chain uses TRBV6-2 or TRBV6-3 and TRBJ1-1, with D possibly matching TRBD1 (5 bases). Trimming took off 6 bases at V and 1 base at J, with 12 bases between the two ends. Germline assignment: CDR1 MNHEY and CDR2 SVGEGT. The CDR3 runs to 14 residues. CDR3 loop: CASSDLTENTEAFF. CDR3 DNA, as far as it was read: TGTGCCAGCAGCGACCTGACAGAGAACACTGAA.

To note about this clone: Read sequence stops 3 residues before the CDR3 end, and the germline J gene provides the missing end. The rearrangement uses TRBV18 and TRBJ1-2, with TRBD1 identical over 12 bases. Germline V gene sequence: CDR1 KGHSH, CDR2 LQKENI. The CDR3 runs 13 residues. The CDR3 loop reads CASTGTGGIDYTF. Partial CDR3 DNA: TGTGCCAGCACCGGGACAGGGGGCATCGAC.

To note about this clone: The read comes to an end 3 residues before the CDR3 does, leaving the germline J gene to fill in the end. The V and J genes are TRBV11-2 and TRBJ2-2, with D possibly being TRBD2 (6 bases). Per the germline V gene, CDR1 is SGHAT and CDR2 is FQNNGV. The CDR3 consists of 13 residues. Trimming cost V 3 bases and J 4 bases, with 6 bases left between them. CDR3 loop: CASSLGGTGELFF. CDR3 DNA, as far as it was read: TGTGCCAGCAGCTTGGGGGGCACCGGGGAG.

Note on this clone: Read data end 3 residues before the CDR3 end; the end is taken from the germline J gene. The rearrangement links TRBV11-2 to TRBJ2-2; D gene ambiguous. This CDR3 has 14 amino acids. V dropped 5 bases and J dropped 3 bases, with 10 bases sitting between them. Germline V gene sequence: CDR1 SGHAT, CDR2 FQNNGV. CDR3 DNA, as far as it was read: TGTGCCAGCAGCCAGAGTACGTACACCGGGGAG. Residues: CASSQSTYTGE. The complete CDR3 reads CASSQSTYTGELFF.

CDR3 DNA, as far as it was read: TGCAGCGTTGAAGATCGACAGGGAGCAAGGTACGAG. It specifies CSVEDRQGARYE. The full CDR3 sequence reads CSVEDRQGARYEQYF. This chain joins TRBV29-1 and TRBJ2-7; TRBD1 matches at 7 bases. The sequence runs out 3 residues before the end of the CDR3; the remainder is reconstructed from the germline J gene. Germline assignment: CDR1 SQVTM and CDR2 ANQGSEA. This CDR3 is 15 amino acids long. V gave up 0 bases and J gave up 4 bases; unmatched junction bases: 9.

In the case of this clone: The CDR3 end lies 3 residues beyond the end of the read and is filled in from the germline J gene. The chain links TRBV19 to TRBJ2-4; perhaps TRBD2 as D (6 bases). Germline CDR1 reads LNHDA; CDR2 reads SQIVND (reference sequence). Trimming stripped 5 bases from V and 4 bases from J, with 12 bases between. The CDR3 is made up of 14 amino acids. CDR3 in amino acids: CASSQPGRKNIQYF. Partial CDR3 DNA: TGTGCCAGTAGTCAGCCAGGGAGGAAAAACATT.

Turning to this clone: Read coverage stops 3 residues before the CDR3 terminus; the germline J gene supplies the remainder. The chain recombines TRBV29-1 with TRBJ2-4; D uncertain. V was clipped by 4 bases and J by 0 bases, with 10 bases between them. Germline lookup yields CDR1 SQVTM and CDR2 ANQGSEA. The CDR3 consists of 14 residues. CDR3: CSVGETLAKNIQYF. CDR3 bases read: TGCAGCGTTGGCGAGACACTAGCCAAAAACATT.

As regards this clone: Read coverage stops 3 residues before the CDR3 terminus; the germline J gene supplies the remainder. The chain carries TRBV7-6 and TRBJ2-1; 7 bases fit TRBD2. This CDR3 has 16 amino acids. The V and J ends lost 7 bases and 3 bases, in that order; junction bases with no gene match: 12. Germline values: CDR1 SGHVS, CDR2 FNYEAQ. The CDR3 spells CASNIAGASGYNEQFF. The CDR3 bases that were read are TGTGCCAGCAACATAGCGGGCGCCAGCGGCTACAATGAG.

As regards this clone: The read finishes 3 residues shy of the CDR3 end, and the germline J gene is used to complete it. The chain recombines TRBV30 with TRBJ2-5; 8 nucleotides align to TRBD2. The CDR3 is made up of 14 amino acids. The ends lost 5 bases at V and 1 base at J; junction bases unmatched: 6. Per the germline V gene, CDR1 is GTSNPN and CDR2 is SVGIG (reference sequence). The covered CDR3 bases are TGTGCCTGGGGAGTTAGCGGGGCCCAAGAGACC. Translating gives CAWGVSGAQET. Given in full, the CDR3 is CAWGVSGAQETQYF.

Here the CDR3 reads CASSRQGTGANVLFF. The CDR3 bases that were read are TGTGCCAGCAGCCGACAGGGGACTGGGGCCAACGTA. The chain is built from TRBV7-2 and TRBJ1-4; 8 bases match TRBD1. The CDR3 end falls 3 residues outside the read, so it is completed with the germline J gene. The CDR3 consists of 15 residues. CDR1 is SGHTA, CDR2 FQGNSA, per germline.

In regard to this clone: The read terminates 3 residues ahead of where the CDR3 ends, so the germline J gene completes it. This chain uses TRBV29-1 with TRBJ1-1; D uncertain. V lost 6 bases to trimming and J lost 2 bases, with 10 bases between them. Germline-derived CDR1 and CDR2 are SQVTM and ANQGSEA. There are 12 residues in the CDR3. The CDR3: CSVMAGNTEAFF. The sequenced part of the CDR3 DNA is TGCAGCGTCATGGCGGGAAACACTGAA. The entire variable domain, with the rest obtained from reference TRBV29-1 and TRBJ1-1, is as follows: SAVISQKPSRDICQRGTSLTIQCQVDSQVTMMFWYRQQPGQSLTLIATANQGSEATYESGFVIDKFPISRPNLTFSTLTVSNMSPEDSSIYLCSVMAGNTEAFFGQGTRLTVV.

In regard to this clone: The read finishes 3 residues shy of the CDR3 end, and the germline J gene is used to complete it. The chain combines TRBV2 with TRBJ2-6, with D perhaps matching TRBD1 (6 bases). There are 15 residues in the CDR3. The V and J ends lost 6 bases and 2 bases respectively, with 11 bases between them. Germline V gives CDR1 SNHLY, CDR2 FYNNEI. The CDR3 region is CASSQGIPGANVLTF. The CDR3 DNA, read in part, is TGTGCCAGCAGCCAGGGGATCCCTGGGGCCAACGTC.

On this clone: Read data end 3 residues before the CDR3 end; the end is taken from the germline J gene. The J gene is TRBJ1-2, the V gene TRBV7-2; 8 bases line up with TRBD1. Germline CDR1 SGHTA, CDR2 FQGNSA. The CDR3 covers 15 residues. Here the CDR3 reads CASSSSLTDRAGYTF. The CDR3 DNA, read in part, is TGTGCCAGCAGCTCCTCCCTAACGGACAGGGCCGGC.

To note about this clone: The CDR3 extends 3 residues past the end of the read, so its final part is completed from the germline J gene. This sequence joins TRBV6-1 and TRBJ1-2, with D perhaps matching TRBD1 (6 bases). Germline V lookup: CDR1 MNHNS, CDR2 SASEGT. The CDR3 sequence is 13 residues long. Trimming removed 4 bases from V and 3 bases from J, with 9 bases in between. The chain's CDR3 is CASSVGHDYGYTF. The sequenced CDR3 bases are TGTGCCAGCAGTGTGGGACACGACTATGGC.

With respect to this clone: Sequencing ends 3 residues short of the CDR3 end; the germline J gene provides the rest. The chain couples TRBV6-2 or TRBV6-3 to TRBJ2-1; 12 bases fit TRBD2. Germline values: CDR1 MNHEY, CDR2 SVGEGT. The trim removed 6 bases at V and 2 bases at J, leaving 2 bases unmatched. The CDR3 consists of 15 residues. The covered CDR3 bases are TGTGCCAGCAGCCTAGCGGGGGGGACCTACAATGAG. It specifies CASSLAGGTYNE. The full CDR3 protein reads CASSLAGGTYNEQFF.